The present T cell receptor beta chain was sequenced within a study of shared clonotypes between healthy human individuals. The CDR3 extends over 13 amino acids. With 1 base removed from V and 4 bases from J, the gap between germline ends came to 7 bases. The germline gives CDR1 MNHEY, CDR2 SVGAGI. Produced via immunoSEQ multiplex PCR; TCRdb's table is partial and in-frame only. This repertoire shows roughly 2 million clones, approximately 95% found once; its top ten account for 0.13%. The sequence came from a man in his late teens or twenties in good health. V is TRBV6-5 and J is TRBJ2-5; D is unresolved. The sequenced sample was naive CD4+ T cells sorted from blood. Subset meaning: CD45RA+ positively selected. CDR3 nucleotide sequence: TGTGCCAGCAGTTACTATGGTGGAGAGACCCAGTACTTC. Residues: CASSYYGGETQYF.